One and the same sample provided the 16 T cell receptor beta chains below, sequenced in a study of cytomegalovirus exposure and HLA in healthy donors. The PCR made use of 60 Vbeta and 13 Jbeta primers. The repertoire was sequenced with immunoSEQ multiplex PCR; TCRdb's copy has only in-frame clones and lacks some. The sample shows a few hundred thousand clones, around four fifths of them seen only once. Sequenced sample: PBMCs. Receptors were obtained from a woman aged 40 to 50 in good health and CMV-seropositive.

This chain links TRBV14 with TRBJ2-7; maybe TRBD1 (6 bases). V was pared by 4 bases and J by 4 bases, with 8 bases between. Per germline, CDR1 SGHDN and CDR2 FVKESK. CDR3 size: 12 residues. The CDR3 region is CASSPTGYEQYF. The CDR3 coding sequence is TGTGCCAGCAGCCCCACAGGGTACGAGCAGTACTTC.

The CDR3 DNA follows: TGCGCCAGCAGCCCCCTAGCGGGAGGGCCCAACGGGGAGCTGTTTTTT. Amino acids: CASSPLAGGPNGELFF. The chain uses TRBV4-3 and TRBJ2-2, with 12 bases lining up with TRBD2. After removal of 4 bases from V and 7 bases from J, the junction contained 7 bases not matched to a gene. CDR3 length equals 16 residues. The V gene's germline CDR1 is LGHNA and CDR2 YSLEER.

The V and J genes are TRBV7-6 and TRBJ2-7; tentatively, D is TRBD1 (5 bases). Between the trimmed V and J ends, which lost 1 base and 6 bases, there was a span of 10 bases. Germline CDR1 reads SGHVS; CDR2 reads FNYEAQ. The CDR3 spans 13 residues. DNA of the CDR3: TGTGCCAGCAGCTTAGGACAGCTCTCCGAGCAGTACTTC. It translates to CASSLGQLSEQYF.

V and J are TRBV9 and TRBJ2-1; TRBD2 matches 8 bases. This CDR3 comprises 15 residues. From germline, CDR1 is SGDLS and CDR2 YYNGEE. V trimming: 0 bases; J trimming: 5 bases; junction bases outside the gene matches: 4. The CDR3 region has the DNA TGTGCCAGCAGCGTAGAGGGACTAGGGAACAATGAGCAGTTCTTC. This encodes CASSVEGLGNNEQFF.

The genes are TRBV19 and TRBJ2-2; 7 bases fit TRBD1. V was pared by 9 bases and J by 2 bases, with 6 bases of the junction left unmatched. Germline V CDR1 and CDR2: LNHDA, SQIVND (reference sequence). This CDR3 spans 14 amino acids. CDR3 DNA sequence: TGTGCCAGCCTCCGGGACAGAAACACCGGGGAGCTGTTTTTT. It yields the protein CASLRDRNTGELFF.

This sequence joins TRBV6-5 and TRBJ1-4; D possibly corresponds to TRBD1 (6 bases). Germline CDR1 reads MNHEY; CDR2 reads SVGAGI. This CDR3 comprises 14 residues. The germline V and J ends were trimmed by 2 bases and 5 bases, with 9 bases remaining between them. In DNA form, the CDR3 reads TGTGCCAGCAGTTACACCAGGGGCAATGAAAAACTGTTTTTT. Residues: CASSYTRGNEKLFF.

V gene TRBV30 combines with J gene TRBJ1-1, with TRBD1 matching over 7 bases. Germline V gene sequence: CDR1 GTSNPN, CDR2 SVGIG (reference sequence). This CDR3 is 16 amino acids long. The J segment lost 0 bases and the V segment lost 4 bases, leaving 11 bases of the junction unmatched. The CDR3 region is CAWTSARDSLNTEAFF. In nucleotides, the CDR3 is TGTGCCTGGACCTCCGCCAGGGACAGCTTGAACACTGAAGCTTTCTTT.

V gene TRBV6-6 combines with J gene TRBJ1-5, with TRBD1 matching over 8 bases. CDR3 length equals 13 residues. The V and J ends lost 6 bases and 5 bases, in that order; junction bases with no gene match: 3. CDR1 is MNHNY, CDR2 SVGAGI, per germline (reference sequence). CDR3 loop: CASSLDRDQPQHF. CDR3 DNA: TGTGCCAGCAGCCTGGACAGGGATCAGCCCCAGCATTTT.

V usage is TRBV4-3 and J usage is TRBJ1-4, with D possibly TRBD1 on 5 matching bases. The CDR3 is 16 residues long. CDR1 LGHNA and CDR2 YSLEER come from the germline V gene. Trimming removed 3 bases at V and 5 bases at J, with 16 bases between. The CDR3 DNA sequence: TGCGCCAGCAGCCAGCTAAACGACCGGGGGAATGAAAAACTGTTTTTT. It yields the protein CASSQLNDRGNEKLFF.

The chain links TRBV18 to TRBJ2-1; 8 bases agree with TRBD2. The germline gives CDR1 KGHSH, CDR2 LQKENI. CDR3 size: 16 residues. The V gene end was trimmed by 2 bases and the J gene end by 9 bases; junction bases not matched to a gene: 12. CDR3 residues: CASSPTSGSFSGEQFF. The CDR3 DNA reads TGTGCCAGCTCACCAACGAGCGGGAGCTTCTCGGGTGAGCAGTTCTTC.

This clone was seen a handful of times. The rearrangement links TRBV19 to TRBJ1-5; weak D call: TRBD1 (6 bases). With 3 bases removed from V and 3 bases from J, the gap between germline ends came to 9 bases. The CDR3 is made up of 14 amino acids. Germline CDR1 LNHDA, CDR2 SQIVND (reference sequence). This chain's CDR3 is CASSIGTYNQPQHF. The CDR3 DNA reads TGTGCCAGTAGTATTGGGACATACAATCAGCCCCAGCATTTT.

V usage is TRBV25-1 and J usage is TRBJ2-1; the match to TRBD2 covers 12 bases. Germline V gene data show CDR1 as MGHDK and CDR2 as SYGVNS. V dropped 5 bases and J dropped 0; count of bases not matched to a gene: 8. CDR3 size: 18 residues. The CDR3 bases are TGTGCCAGCAGTAGACTAGCGGGAGAGATGAGCTCCTACAATGAGCAGTTCTTC. Encoded protein: CASSRLAGEMSSYNEQFF.

V and J are TRBV6-4 and TRBJ2-5, with D possibly TRBD1 on 6 matching bases. V lost 6 bases and J lost 4, with 15 bases in between. This CDR3 comprises 14 residues. The V gene's germline CDR1 is MRHNA and CDR2 SNTAGT. CDR3 nucleotides: TGTGCCAGCAGAGGAGGCAGGGGATCAGAGACCCAGTACTTC. Protein product: CASRGGRGSETQYF.

This clone was found once. The gene calls are TRBV30 and TRBJ2-1; 7 nucleotides align to TRBD2. The CDR3 loop spans 15 amino acids. V lost 4 bases, J lost 6 bases, and 12 bases stayed unmatched. CDR1 GTSNPN and CDR2 SVGIG come from the germline V gene (reference sequence). CDR3 bases: TGTGCCTGGAAGCCGACTGGCGGGGGTTTCAATGAGCAGTTCTTC. It codes for CAWKPTGGGFNEQFF. The whole variable domain, filled in from reference TRBV30 and TRBJ2-1, reads SQTIHQWPATLVQPVGSPLSLECTVEGTSNPNLYWYRQAAGRGLQLLFYSVGIGQISSEVPQNLSASRPQDRQFILSSKKLLLSDSGFYLCAWKPTGGGFNEQFFGPGTRLTVL.

The chain combines TRBV2 with TRBJ2-7; 9 bases match TRBD1. The CDR3 is 12 amino acids. Germline loops: CDR1 SNHLY, CDR2 FYNNEI. The junction had 3 bases not matched to a gene; V was cut back by 6 bases and J by 6 bases. The CDR3 here is CASSGQGIEQYF. CDR3 DNA sequence: TGTGCCAGCAGCGGACAGGGGATCGAGCAGTACTTC.

This rearrangement joins TRBV29-1 to TRBJ2-1; the match to TRBD2 covers 8 bases. CDR1 SQVTM and CDR2 ANQGSEA come from the germline V gene. Trimming at V came to 5 bases and at J to 5 bases, leaving 17 bases not matched to a gene. The CDR3 loop spans 17 amino acids. DNA of the CDR3: TGCAGCGTTCTATTGTATAGCGGGATCCCCTTAGACAATGAGCAGTTCTTC. The encoded protein is CSVLLYSGIPLDNEQFF.